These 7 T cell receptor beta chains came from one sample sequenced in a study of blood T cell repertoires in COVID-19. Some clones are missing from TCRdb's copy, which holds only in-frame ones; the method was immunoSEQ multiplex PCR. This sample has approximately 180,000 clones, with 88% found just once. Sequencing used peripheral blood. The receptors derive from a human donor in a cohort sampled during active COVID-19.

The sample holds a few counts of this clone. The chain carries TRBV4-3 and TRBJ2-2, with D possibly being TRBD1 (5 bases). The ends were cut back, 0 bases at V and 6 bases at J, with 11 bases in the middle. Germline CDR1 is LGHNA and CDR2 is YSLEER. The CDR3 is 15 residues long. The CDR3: CASSQEEWGAGELFF. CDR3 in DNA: TGCGCCAGCAGCCAAGAAGAATGGGGCGCCGGGGAGCTGTTTTTT.

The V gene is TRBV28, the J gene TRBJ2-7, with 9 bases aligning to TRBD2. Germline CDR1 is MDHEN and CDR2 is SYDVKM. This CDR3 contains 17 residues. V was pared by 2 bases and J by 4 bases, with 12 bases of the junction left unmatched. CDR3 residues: CASSLTRLAGHRYEQYF. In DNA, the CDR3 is TGTGCCAGCAGTTTAACTAGGCTAGCGGGACATAGGTACGAGCAGTACTTC. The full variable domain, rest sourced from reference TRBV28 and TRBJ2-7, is DVKVTQSSRYLVKRTGEKVFLECVQDMDHENMFWYRQDPGLGLRLIYFSYDVKMKEKGDIPEGYSVSREKKERFSLILESASTNQTSMYLCASSLTRLAGHRYEQYFGPGTRLTVT.

Written as DNA, the CDR3 is TGTGCCAGCAGTATACAGGGGGCAAACACCGGGGAGCTGTTTTTT. Encoded protein: CASSIQGANTGELFF. This chain connects TRBV27 to TRBJ2-2, with TRBD1 matching 9 bases. CDR3 size: 15 residues. CDR1 and CDR2 (germline): MNHEY, SMNVEV (reference sequence). V lost 5 bases, J lost 2 bases, and 3 bases stayed unmatched.

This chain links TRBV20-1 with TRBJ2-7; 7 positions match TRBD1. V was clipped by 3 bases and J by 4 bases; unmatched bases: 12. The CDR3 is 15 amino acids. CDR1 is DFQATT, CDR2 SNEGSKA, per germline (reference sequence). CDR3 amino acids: CSASGPRGRGYEQYF. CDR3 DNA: TGCAGTGCTAGTGGCCCAAGGGGCAGGGGGTACGAGCAGTACTTC.

The CDR3 spells CASSYLRLRSYEQYF. The CDR3 DNA follows: TGTGCCAGCAGTTATCTACGGTTACGCTCCTACGAGCAGTACTTC. This rearrangement joins TRBV6-2 or TRBV6-3 to TRBJ2-7; no definite D call. CDR3 length: 15 residues. Trimming pared 3 bases from V and 0 bases from J, leaving 12 bases between. The germline gives CDR1 MNHEY, CDR2 SVGEGT.

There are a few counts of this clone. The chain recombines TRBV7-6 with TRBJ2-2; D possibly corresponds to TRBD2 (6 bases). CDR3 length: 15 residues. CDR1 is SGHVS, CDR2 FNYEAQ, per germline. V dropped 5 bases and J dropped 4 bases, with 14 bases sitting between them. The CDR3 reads CASSGPGLFTGELFF. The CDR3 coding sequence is TGTGCCAGCAGCGGCCCGGGACTCTTCACCGGGGAGCTGTTTTTT.

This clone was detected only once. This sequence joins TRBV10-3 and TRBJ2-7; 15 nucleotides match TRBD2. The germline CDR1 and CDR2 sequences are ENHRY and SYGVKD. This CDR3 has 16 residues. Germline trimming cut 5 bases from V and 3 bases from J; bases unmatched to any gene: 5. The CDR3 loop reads CAISSGTSGGIYEQYF. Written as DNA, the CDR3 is TGTGCCATCAGTTCCGGGACTAGCGGGGGGATCTACGAGCAGTACTTC.